This T cell receptor (beta chain) was observed in a study of T-cell reconstitution after alpha-beta-depleted transplantation in children. Germline CDR1 SGHKS, CDR2 YYEKEE (reference sequence). V was clipped by 0 bases and J by 1 base, with 8 bases between them. The CDR3 extends over 15 amino acids. In this sample, this clonotype turned up a few times. Researchers prepared the TCRbeta library using unique molecular identifiers, the study reports. TCRdb reprocessed the PCR reads with MiXCR, giving one entry per CDR3 protein. This table has under 250,000 distinct CDR3 sequences, 5.5% to 7% appearing once.

Sequences were derived from PBMCs, sampled before TCRalphabeta/CD19-depleted stem cell transplant. The chain carries TRBV5-5 and TRBJ1-3; no reliable D call. The sequence was collected from a boy aged 2 to 10 with acute lymphoblastic leukemia, due to receive a stem cell transplant. The DNA of the CDR3 is TGTGCCAGCAGCTTGGCCGAAGTGTCTGGAAACACCATATATTTT. Amino acids: CASSLAEVSGNTIYF.